This T cell receptor (beta chain) is from a study of blood T cell repertoires in COVID-19. Some clones are missing from TCRdb's copy, which holds only in-frame ones; the method was immunoSEQ multiplex PCR. Counted here are tens of thousands of clones, around 78% occurring once; the ten biggest clones make up around 13%. Trimming removed 5 bases at V and 0 bases at J, with 7 bases between. The CDR3 length is 13 residues. CDR1 and CDR2 (germline): LNHDA, SQIVND (reference sequence). Sequencing used peripheral blood. The chain employs TRBV19 and TRBJ1-1; the D is unclear. This sequence was found in a human donor in a cohort sampled during active COVID-19. The CDR3 nucleotides read TGTGCCAGTAGTGCCACGGTGAACACTGAAGCTTTCTTT. The encoded protein is CASSATVNTEAFF.